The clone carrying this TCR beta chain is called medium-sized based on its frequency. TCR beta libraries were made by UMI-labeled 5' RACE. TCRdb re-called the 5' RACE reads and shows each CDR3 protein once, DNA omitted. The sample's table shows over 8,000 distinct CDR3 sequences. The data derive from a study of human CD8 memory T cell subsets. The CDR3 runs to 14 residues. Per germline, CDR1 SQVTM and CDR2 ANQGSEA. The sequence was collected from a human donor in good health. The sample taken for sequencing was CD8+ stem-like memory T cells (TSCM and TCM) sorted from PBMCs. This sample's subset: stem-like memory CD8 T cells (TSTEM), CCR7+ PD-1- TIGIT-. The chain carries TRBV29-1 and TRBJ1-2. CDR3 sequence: CSVPDFNLDYGYTF.